A single sample gave rise to the 21 T cell receptor beta chains below, sequenced in a study of metastatic and nonmetastatic thyroid tumors. No treatment had been given to any patient before thyroid surgery. From the PCR reads, TCRdb re-called clones with MiXCR. In the table there are roughly 14,000 clones, roughly 32% of which are singletons. The material sequenced was blood. These receptors were collected from a female donor with papillary thyroid cancer or a benign thyroid nodule (not recorded which). Some clones in this sample may be carry-over from other donors' samples.

In this sample, this clone turned up a few times. The chain couples TRBV7-2 to TRBJ2-6; 8 bases align to TRBD1. The CDR3 loop spans 20 amino acids. With 2 bases clipped from V and 0 bases from J, the junction kept 12 bases outside the gene matches. The V gene's germline CDR1 is SGHTA and CDR2 FQGNSA. CDR3 nucleotide sequence: TGTGCCAGCAGCTTATCAGGGGGCGGGGCGCAGAACTCTGGGGCCAACGTCCTGACTTTC. It yields the protein CASSLSGGGAQNSGANVLTF.

This clone came up many times. The chain joins TRBV3-1 to TRBJ1-5; 7 nucleotides line up with TRBD1. Germline CDR1 and CDR2: LGHDT and YNNKEL (reference sequence). The CDR3 is 15 amino acids. V was clipped by 0 bases and J by 4 bases; unmatched bases: 3. This chain's CDR3 is CASSQDHRGNQPQHF. The CDR3, as DNA: TGTGCCAGCAGCCAAGATCACAGGGGAAATCAGCCCCAGCATTTT.

This clone was detected only once. The J gene is TRBJ2-1, the V gene TRBV24-1; TRBD2 agrees at 15 bases. V shed 4 bases and J 4 bases; nucleotides not matched to a gene: 7. This CDR3 is built from 18 residues. CDR1 and CDR2 from the germline V gene are KGHDR and SFDVKD. The CDR3 here is CATSDAGLAGGTYNEQFF. CDR3 bases: TGTGCCACCAGTGACGCGGGACTAGCGGGAGGAACGTACAATGAGCAGTTCTTC.

This clone is medium-sized in the sample. This sample includes further DNA sequences coding for the same CDR3. The V and J genes are TRBV6-1 and TRBJ2-1; D may match TRBD1 or TRBD2 (6 bases each). Trimming stripped 8 bases from V and 8 bases from J, with 10 bases between. The CDR3 has 11 amino acids. Per the germline V gene, CDR1 is MNHNS and CDR2 is SASEGT. CDR3 protein: CASLGGYEQFF. In DNA form, the CDR3 reads TGTGCCAGCCTGGGGGGCTATGAGCAGTTCTTC.

Remarks on this clone: At one end the junction does not follow the germline gene, possibly because of a read error. The CDR3 loop reads CASSFTTGGDTKAFF. The CDR3 nucleotides read TGTGCCAGCAGCTTTACTACAGGGGGTGACACTAAAGCTTTCTTT. The chain carries TRBV11-2 and TRBJ1-1; the match to TRBD1 covers 8 bases. Germline V gives CDR1 SGHAT, CDR2 FQNNGV. The CDR3 is 15 residues long. Looking up the rest from reference TRBV11-2 and TRBJ1-1 gives the full variable domain: EAGVAQSPRYKIIEKRQSVAFWCNPISGHATLYWYQQILGQGPKLLIQFQNNGVVDDSQLPKDRFSAERLKGVDSTLKIQPAKLEDSAVYLCASSFTTGGDTKAFFGQGTRLTVV.

This chain uses TRBV20-1 with TRBJ1-1; no clear D gene. Trimming took off 4 bases at V and 1 base at J, with 13 bases between the two ends. The CDR3 covers 14 residues. In germline, CDR1 is DFQATT, CDR2 SNEGSKA (reference sequence). The CDR3 nucleotides are TGCAGTGCTAAAGACGGGTCGGCGAACACTGAAGCTTTCTTT. It translates to CSAKDGSANTEAFF.

By share, this clone ranks as medium-sized (0.01 to 0.1%). V gene TRBV28 combines with J gene TRBJ2-7; the match to TRBD2 covers 9 bases. V was clipped by 5 bases and J by 4 bases; unmatched bases: 9. The germline V gene encodes CDR1 MDHEN and CDR2 SYDVKM. This CDR3 contains 15 residues. CDR3 DNA sequence: TGTGCCAGCAGTCCTCGGCGGGGGGGCCGGTACGAGCAGTACTTC. It encodes CASSPRRGGRYEQYF. Supplemented by reference TRBV28 and TRBJ2-7, the full variable domain reads DVKVTQSSRYLVKRTGEKVFLECVQDMDHENMFWYRQDPGLGLRLIYFSYDVKMKEKGDIPEGYSVSREKKERFSLILESASTNQTSMYLCASSPRRGGRYEQYFGPGTRLTVT.

In this sample, this clone turned up many times. Mismatch with germline at one junction end may stem from a read error. V gene TRBV30 combines with J gene TRBJ2-3; D is perhaps TRBD2 (7 bases). Germline lookup yields CDR1 GTSNPN and CDR2 SVGIG (reference sequence). This CDR3 has 14 residues. CDR3 protein: CASAGPGGTDTQYF. As DNA, the CDR3 is TGTGCTTCAGCAGGGCCGGGGGGCACCGATACGCAGTATTTT.

This clone was detected only once. This chain uses TRBV20-1 with TRBJ1-2; 8 nucleotides align to TRBD1. V trimming: 8 bases; J trimming: 6 bases; junction bases outside the gene matches: 11. Germline CDR1 is DFQATT and CDR2 is SNEGSKA (reference sequence). The CDR3 totals 13 residues. This CDR3 reads CSRRGQGLDGYTF. CDR3 in DNA: TGCAGTCGCCGTGGACAGGGACTTGATGGCTACACCTTC.

J is TRBJ1-4 and V is TRBV20-1; TRBD1 matches 9 bases. The CDR3 spans 13 residues. The junction had 7 bases not matched to a gene; V was cut back by 6 bases and J by 8 bases. The germline gives CDR1 DFQATT, CDR2 SNEGSKA (reference sequence). This CDR3 is CSAITGGAEKLFF. In DNA form, the CDR3 reads TGCAGTGCCATAACAGGGGGCGCGGAAAAACTGTTTTTT.

The chain recombines TRBV18 with TRBJ1-1, with a weak D call TRBD1 (5 bases). Germline lookup yields CDR1 KGHSH and CDR2 LQKENI. This CDR3 spans 15 amino acids. The V end was cut by 4 bases, the J end by 1 base, with 13 bases between. CDR3 nucleotides: TGTGCCAGCTCACAGCAACAGGTAACGAACACTGAAGCTTTCTTT. Protein: CASSQQQVTNTEAFF.

In this sample, this clone is medium-sized (0.01 to 0.1%). The gene calls are TRBV27 and TRBJ2-7, with 7 positions matching TRBD2. Germline trimming cut 8 bases from V and 0 bases from J; bases unmatched to any gene: 10. The CDR3 length is 15 residues. Per the germline V gene, CDR1 is MNHEY and CDR2 is SMNVEV (reference sequence). The DNA of the CDR3 is TGTGCCAGCGCCATATTAGCGGGTAGCTCCTACGAGCAGTACTTC. Translation gives CASAILAGSSYEQYF.

This clone appeared many times. This could be a read error, since a much larger clone is one nucleotide away. Within the sample, other DNA sequences also encode this same CDR3. The genes are TRBV29-1 and TRBJ1-2; D remains unclear. The V and J ends lost 4 bases and 3 bases respectively, with 9 bases between them. The length of the CDR3 is 12 residues. Germline values: CDR1 SQVTM, CDR2 ANQGSEA. This chain's CDR3 is CSVGEGHYGYTF. As DNA, the CDR3 is TGCAGCGTTGGGGAGGGCCACTATGGCTACACCTTC.

By share of the sample, this clone is medium-sized (0.01 to 0.1%). The CDR3 sequence is CASRSGTGAYEQYF. CDR3 sequence (DNA): TGCGCCAGCAGGTCCGGGACAGGGGCCTACGAGCAGTACTTC. The chain combines TRBV5-1 with TRBJ2-7; 10 nucleotides match TRBD1. The CDR3 contains 14 residues. Trimming at V came to 5 bases and at J to 2 bases, leaving 4 bases not matched to a gene. CDR1 and CDR2 (germline): SGHRS, YFSETQ.

This chain uses TRBV20-1 with TRBJ2-7; D ambiguous. The V gene lost 6 bases and the J gene lost 0 bases, with 9 bases spanning the gap. The CDR3 length is 12 residues. In germline, CDR1 is DFQATT, CDR2 SNEGSKA (reference sequence). The CDR3 loop reads CSAIRSSYEQYF. In nucleotides, the CDR3 is TGCAGTGCGATTAGGAGCTCCTACGAGCAGTACTTC.

Judged by abundance, this clone is medium-sized. The rearrangement joins TRBV6-1 to TRBJ1-2; no clear D gene. CDR1 MNHNS and CDR2 SASEGT come from the germline V gene. Trimming stripped 5 bases from V and 4 bases from J, with 8 bases between. This CDR3 spans 12 amino acids. The CDR3 reads CASSQTGYGYTF. CDR3 coding DNA: TGTGCCAGCAGTCAGACGGGCTATGGCTACACCTTC.

This sequence joins TRBV20-1 and TRBJ2-5; 7 bases align to TRBD2. Per the germline V gene, CDR1 is DFQATT and CDR2 is SNEGSKA (reference sequence). The CDR3 length is 13 residues. Trimming removed 7 bases from V and 2 bases from J; junction bases left unmatched: 7. The CDR3 coding sequence is TGCAGTGTTGGCGGACTAGGGCAAGAGACCCAGTACTTC. Translation gives CSVGGLGQETQYF.

This clone is judged medium-sized. The V gene is TRBV27, the J gene TRBJ2-5, with 13 nucleotides matching TRBD2. This CDR3 is 15 amino acids long. Per germline, CDR1 MNHEY and CDR2 SMNVEV (reference sequence). J lost 3 bases, V lost 3 bases, and 1 base had no gene match. In nucleotides, the CDR3 is TGTGCCAGCAGTTTGGGGACTAGCGGGGAAGAGACCCAGTACTTC. Protein product: CASSLGTSGEETQYF.

The chain combines TRBV6-1 with TRBJ2-3; D may be TRBD1 or TRBD2 (6 bases each). CDR3 length: 15 amino acids. Germline lookup yields CDR1 MNHNS and CDR2 SASEGT. The V and J ends lost 10 bases and 7 bases respectively, with 24 bases between them. DNA of the CDR3: TGTGCCATCACCCCGGGGGCAGGGGTACCATATACGCAGTATTTT. Translating it yields CAITPGAGVPYTQYF.

Turning to this clone: Sequence at one end of the junction differs from germline and may be a read error. This chain uses TRBV6-2 or TRBV6-3 with TRBJ1-1; 11 bases line up with TRBD1. CDR3 size: 17 residues. CDR1 and CDR2 from the germline V gene are MNHEY and SVGEGT. The DNA for the CDR3 is TGTGCCGGCAGTTTTCGGGACAGGGGGATGCTTAACACTGAAGCTTTCTTT. Translated, it gives CAGSFRDRGMLNTEAFF.

CDR3 region: CASSLWREAFF. The CDR3 DNA is TGTGCCAGCAGTTTATGGAGGGAAGCTTTCTTT. V gene TRBV28 combines with J gene TRBJ1-1, with D unclear. The CDR3 spans 11 residues. CDR1 MDHEN and CDR2 SYDVKM come from the germline V gene. Trimming took off 0 bases at V and 8 bases at J, with 4 bases between the two ends.